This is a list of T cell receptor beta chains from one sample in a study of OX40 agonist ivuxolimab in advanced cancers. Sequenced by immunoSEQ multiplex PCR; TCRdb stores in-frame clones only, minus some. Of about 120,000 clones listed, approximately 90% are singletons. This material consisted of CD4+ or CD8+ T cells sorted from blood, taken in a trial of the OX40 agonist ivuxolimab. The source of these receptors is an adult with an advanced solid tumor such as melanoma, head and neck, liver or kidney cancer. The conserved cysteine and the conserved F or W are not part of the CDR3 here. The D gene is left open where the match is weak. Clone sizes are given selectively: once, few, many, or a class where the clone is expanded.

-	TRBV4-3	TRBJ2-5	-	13	ASSQDKHDPETQY
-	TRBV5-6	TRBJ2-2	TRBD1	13	ASSLQGAFTGELF
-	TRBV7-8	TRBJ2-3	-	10	ASSLADNTQY
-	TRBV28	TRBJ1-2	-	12	ASWVARDDYGYT
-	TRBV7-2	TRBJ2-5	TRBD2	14	ASSRQAGGTQETQY
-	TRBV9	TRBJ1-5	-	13	ASSVEGYSNQPQH
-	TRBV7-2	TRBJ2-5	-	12	ASSLGGLRETQY
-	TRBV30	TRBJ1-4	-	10	AWKALGEKLF
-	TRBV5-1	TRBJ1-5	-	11	ASSLGVDQPQH
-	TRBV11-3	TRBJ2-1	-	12	ASSPVGVNNEQF
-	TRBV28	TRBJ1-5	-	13	ASSYLPGSNQPQH
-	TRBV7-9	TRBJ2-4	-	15	ASSLAGEGHAKNIQY
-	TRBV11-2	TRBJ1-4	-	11	ASSFVGDEKLF
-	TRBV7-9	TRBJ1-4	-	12	ASSIDSVWEKLF
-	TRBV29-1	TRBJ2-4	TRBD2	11	SVAPQGGDIQY
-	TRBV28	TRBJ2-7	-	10	ASSLYQETQY
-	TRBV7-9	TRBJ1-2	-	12	ASSLAIWGDGYT
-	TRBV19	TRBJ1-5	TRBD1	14	ASINRGKISSQPQH
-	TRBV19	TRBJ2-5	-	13	ASSQTLKGQETQY
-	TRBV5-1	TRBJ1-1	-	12	ASSLGLAARGAF
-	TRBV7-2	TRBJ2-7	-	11	ASSFAPSYEQY
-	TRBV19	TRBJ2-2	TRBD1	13	ASSVDRGNTGELF
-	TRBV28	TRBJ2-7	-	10	ASRQSSYEQY
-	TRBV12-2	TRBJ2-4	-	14	ASRRGGRLAKNIQY
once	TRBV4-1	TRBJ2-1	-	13	ASSQGRGINNEQF
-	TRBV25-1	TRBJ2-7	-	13	ASRTPKGPTYEQY
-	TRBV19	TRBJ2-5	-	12	ASSKSYGEETQY
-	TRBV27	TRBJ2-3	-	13	ASSLGGGSTDTQY
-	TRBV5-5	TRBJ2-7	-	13	ASSLFTNTPYEQY
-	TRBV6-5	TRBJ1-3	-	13	ASSYSTDSGNTIY
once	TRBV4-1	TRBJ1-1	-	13	ASSQDFGGLTEAF
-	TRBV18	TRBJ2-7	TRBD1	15	ASSLMGPDRGGYEQY
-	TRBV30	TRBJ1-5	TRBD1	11	AWGGQDNQPQH
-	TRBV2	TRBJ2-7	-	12	ASIKGGGSYEQY
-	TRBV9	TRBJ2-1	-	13	ASSTQGGVYNEQF
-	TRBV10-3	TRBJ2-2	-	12	AISETTNTGELF